Each of the 11 T cell receptor beta chains below was sequenced from the same sample in a study of T cells in women clearing cervical HPV infection. Repertoires were generated with immunoSEQ multiplex PCR, while TCRdb's copy carries only in-frame clones and drops some. There are about 16,000 clones in the sample, with about 10% held by the top ten. The source material was blood buffy coat. The receptors were sampled from a woman between 18 and 75 years old with a cervical HPV16 infection that either progressed to CIN3+ or cleared (not recorded which).

A note on this clone: The read falls 3 residues short of the CDR3 end, and the missing part is taken from the germline J gene. The V call is TRBV19, the J call TRBJ2-3; TRBD2 agrees at 9 bases. The CDR3 contains 18 residues. Trimming at V came to 4 bases and at J to 1 base, leaving 12 bases not matched to a gene. CDR1 and CDR2 from the germline V gene are LNHDA and SQIVND (reference sequence). The CDR3 loop reads CASSSPRLAEGGTDTQYF. The CDR3 DNA, read in part, is TGTGCCAGTAGTAGTCCCCGACTAGCGGAAGGGGGCACAGATACG.

Note on this clone: The read ends 3 residues shy of where the CDR3 ends; the end is completed using the germline J gene. The V call is TRBV19, the J call TRBJ2-2, with 7 positions matching TRBD1. CDR1 and CDR2 from the germline V gene are LNHDA and SQIVND (reference sequence). With 6 bases clipped from V and 8 bases from J, the junction kept 9 bases outside the gene matches. The CDR3 runs to 14 residues. CDR3 DNA (partial): TGTGCCAGTAGAATACAGGGGTCCCCTGGGGAG. Protein product: CASRIQGSPGE. The CDR3, in full, reads CASRIQGSPGELFF.

CDR3 DNA (partial): TGCAGTGCTAGAGATTTACGACAGGGGGTTTACGAG. This encodes CSARDLRQGVYE. The full CDR3 protein is CSARDLRQGVYEQYF. V usage is TRBV20-1 and J usage is TRBJ2-7, with 9 positions matching TRBD1. The read gets to within 3 residues of the CDR3 end, and the germline J gene fills in the rest. The CDR3 is 15 residues long. Germline V lookup: CDR1 DFQATT, CDR2 SNEGSKA (reference sequence). Trimming took 0 bases from V and 4 from J; bases not matched to a gene: 7.

Details on this clone: With the read ending 3 residues before the CDR3 end, the germline J gene is used to fill in that end. The chain recombines TRBV20-1 with TRBJ2-3, with 9 bases identical to TRBD1. Germline V gives CDR1 DFQATT, CDR2 SNEGSKA (reference sequence). The CDR3 totals 15 residues. The CDR3: CSATRTGDINQPQYF. The sequenced CDR3 bases are TGCAGTGCTACTCGGACAGGGGATATCAATCAGCCG.

Note on this clone: Sequencing ends 3 residues short of the CDR3 end; the germline J gene provides the rest. The chain has TRBV29-1 and TRBJ2-7; 9 bases fit TRBD2. J was trimmed by 4 bases and V by 3 bases; bases with no gene match: 4. This CDR3 comprises 13 residues. Per the germline V gene, CDR1 is SQVTM and CDR2 is ANQGSEA. The part of the CDR3 DNA that was read is TGCAGCGTTGAGGCGGGAGGGCCTTACGAG. Translating gives CSVEAGGPYE. The CDR3, in full, reads CSVEAGGPYEQYF.

For this clone: Read sequence stops 3 residues before the CDR3 end, and the germline J gene provides the missing end. The chain uses TRBV7-6 and TRBJ1-2, with D perhaps matching TRBD1 (5 bases). CDR1 and CDR2 (germline): SGHVS, FNYEAQ. The CDR3 is 14 amino acids. The CDR3 here is CASSLELWQGDYTF. The DNA read from the CDR3 is TGTGCCAGCAGCTTAGAGCTTTGGCAGGGCGAC.

With respect to this clone: The read terminates 3 residues before the CDR3 end, so the remaining end is supplied by the germline J gene. V gene TRBV2 combines with J gene TRBJ2-7, with a possible D match to TRBD2 (5 bases). The germline V and J ends were trimmed by 7 bases and 5 bases, with 15 bases remaining between them. The CDR3 has 13 residues. Germline V gene data show CDR1 as SNHLY and CDR2 as FYNNEI. The sequenced CDR3 bases are TGTGCCAGCACCTCGGCGGGCCGGAACGAG. Translated, it gives CASTSAGRNE. The complete CDR3 protein is CASTSAGRNEQYF.

Notes on this clone: Read data end 3 residues before the CDR3 end; the end is taken from the germline J gene. The V call is TRBV6-1, the J call TRBJ2-7; tentative D call: TRBD1 (6 bases). The CDR3 totals 14 residues. V lost 4 bases and J 2 bases, leaving 12 bases between the germline ends. The V gene's germline CDR1 is MNHNS and CDR2 SASEGT. CDR3 bases read: TGTGCCAGCAGTGGGACAGACTCCACCTACGAG. Residues: CASSGTDSTYE. The whole CDR3 protein reads CASSGTDSTYEQYF.

As regards this clone: The read ends 3 residues early relative to the CDR3; the germline J gene fills the gap. The chain couples TRBV6-2 or TRBV6-3 to TRBJ2-7; 9 bases agree with TRBD2. Trimming took 0 bases from V and 2 from J; bases not matched to a gene: 5. The CDR3 sequence is 16 residues long. The germline V gene has CDR1 MNHEY and CDR2 SVGEGT. CDR3: CASSYSILAGTYEQYF. The part of the CDR3 DNA that was read is TGTGCCAGCAGTTACTCCATTCTAGCGGGGACCTACGAG.

Regarding this clone: The CDR3 end falls 3 residues outside the read, so it is completed with the germline J gene. The genes are TRBV29-1 and TRBJ2-3; possible D gene TRBD1, 6 bases. The CDR3 has 14 residues. From germline, CDR1 is SQVTM and CDR2 ANQGSEA. Trimming stripped 6 bases from V and 2 bases from J, with 15 bases between. Here the CDR3 reads CSVWPGTYTDTQYF. The CDR3 bases that were read are TGCAGCGTCTGGCCCGGGACATACACAGATACG.

Points on this clone: The CDR3 goes on 3 residues after the read ends, and that part is filled in from the germline J gene. V gene TRBV29-1 combines with J gene TRBJ2-7; 8 bases map to TRBD2. The J segment lost 5 bases and the V segment lost 6 bases, leaving 6 bases of the junction unmatched. Germline CDR1 is SQVTM and CDR2 is ANQGSEA. This CDR3 comprises 12 residues. The CDR3 DNA, read in part, is TGCAGCGTCCCCGGGGGGGGGAACGAG. It is translated as CSVPGGGNE. The CDR3 reads in full as CSVPGGGNEQYF.